One sample yielded the 2 T cell receptor beta chains listed below, sequenced in a study of T cells in localized non-small cell lung cancer (dated by TCRdb to the early 2020s). Receptor libraries were prepared by the immunoSEQ multiplex PCR assay. Drawn from immuneACCESS, this table holds only the in-frame rearrangements with V and J called that TCRdb kept. Clones are partly lost; checked studies trace under half to an unresolved V gene and leave the rest unexplained. The sample has some 30,000 clones on record, around 93% of them singletons. Jointly, the top ten make up approximately 5% of the sample. Sequences were derived from PBMCs, sampled before any cancer treatment. The source is a man between 40 and 70 years old with stage II lung adenocarcinoma.

The chain links TRBV15 to TRBJ1-1; D ambiguous. Trimming removed 0 bases at V and 0 bases at J, with 11 bases between. This CDR3 has 16 residues. In germline, CDR1 is LNHNV, CDR2 YYDKDF (reference sequence). The CDR3 is CATSRDLRVLNTEAFF. The CDR3 region has the DNA TGTGCCACCAGCAGAGATTTGAGGGTTTTGAACACTGAAGCTTTCTTT.

A single count supports this clone. This chain links TRBV5-4 with TRBJ2-1; no clear D. This CDR3 contains 14 residues. V was pared by 4 bases and J by 1 base, with 9 bases between. Germline assignment: CDR1 SGHNT and CDR2 YYREEE (reference sequence). Written as DNA, the CDR3 is TGTGCCAGCAGCCCGAGGAGTTCCTACAATGAGCAGTTCTTC. This encodes CASSPRSSYNEQFF.